The rows below give T cell receptor beta chains drawn from one sample of a study of T cell repertoires in cytomegalovirus infection. These receptors' targets are unknown. TCRdb processed the reads anew with MiXCR; each CDR3 protein has one entry. The sample yields approximately 76,000 distinct CDR3 sequences, about 37% seen once. Sequences were derived from CD8+ T cells from cultured PBMCs, sampled from culture after CMV antigen stimulation. All receptors derive from a human donor in good health (CMV status not recorded). Some clones in this sample may be carry-over from other donors' samples. CDR3s include the opening cysteine and the closing phenylalanine or tryptophan. The D gene is left open where the match is weak. Expanded clones are given a class, and other clones once, few, many or no size at all.

CDR3 DNA: TGTGCCAGCAGCGGGCTAGCGGGGGGGCCGGTTTATACCGGGGAGCTGTTTTTT; CDR3 protein: CASSGLAGGPVYTGELFF; clone size: few; D gene: TRBD2; J gene: TRBJ2-2; V gene: TRBV7-2
CDR3 DNA: TGTGCCAGCAGTTTGTTTGGAGATGCGAACACCGGGGAGCTGTTTTTT; CDR3 protein: CASSLFGDANTGELFF; clone size: .; D gene: .; J gene: TRBJ2-2; V gene: TRBV28
CDR3 DNA: TGTGCCAGCAGCTTAGGGAGGGGACAGCGCACAGATACGCAGTATTTT; CDR3 protein: CASSLGRGQRTDTQYF; clone size: .; D gene: .; J gene: TRBJ2-3; V gene: TRBV7-8
CDR3 DNA: TGCGCCAGCAGCTTATTGGGTGCTGGCACTGAAGCTTTCTTT; CDR3 protein: CASSLLGAGTEAFF; clone size: .; D gene: .; J gene: TRBJ1-1; V gene: TRBV5-1
CDR3 DNA: TGTGCCAGCGGGACTAGCGGGAGAAACAATGAGCAGTTCTTC; CDR3 protein: CASGTSGRNNEQFF; clone size: .; D gene: TRBD2; J gene: TRBJ2-1; V gene: TRBV2
CDR3 DNA: TGTGCCAGCAGTGATGCCTACGAGCAGTACTTC; CDR3 protein: CASSDAYEQYF; clone size: .; D gene: .; J gene: TRBJ2-7; V gene: TRBV6-1
CDR3 DNA: TGTGCCAGCAGCTGGACAGGGGGCAGCACAGATACGCAGTATTTT; CDR3 protein: CASSWTGGSTDTQYF; clone size: few; D gene: TRBD1; J gene: TRBJ2-3; V gene: TRBV7-2
CDR3 DNA: TGTGCCAGCAGCAACCAGGGAGACACTGAAGCTTTCTTT; CDR3 protein: CASSNQGDTEAFF; clone size: .; D gene: .; J gene: TRBJ1-1; V gene: TRBV7-6
CDR3 DNA: TGTGCCAGCAGTTACTCAGGGGTCGGTCAGCCCCAGCATTTT; CDR3 protein: CASSYSGVGQPQHF; clone size: .; D gene: .; J gene: TRBJ1-5; V gene: TRBV6-2/TRBV6-3
CDR3 DNA: TGTGCCAGCAGCTTAGGACGACAGGGAATGAACACTGAAGCTTTCTTT; CDR3 protein: CASSLGRQGMNTEAFF; clone size: few; D gene: TRBD1; J gene: TRBJ1-1; V gene: TRBV7-8
CDR3 DNA: TGTGCCATCAGGGGGACAGACTATTATAACTATGGCTACACCTTC; CDR3 protein: CAIRGTDYYNYGYTF; clone size: .; D gene: TRBD1; J gene: TRBJ1-2; V gene: TRBV10-3
CDR3 DNA: TGTGCCAGCAGCCCTGTTGGGGGGATGAACACTGAAGCTTTCTTT; CDR3 protein: CASSPVGGMNTEAFF; clone size: few; D gene: .; J gene: TRBJ1-1; V gene: TRBV7-2
CDR3 DNA: TGTGCCAGCAGTTACTCGGGGACTAGTAGCGAGACCCAGTACTTC; CDR3 protein: CASSYSGTSSETQYF; clone size: once; D gene: TRBD2; J gene: TRBJ2-5; V gene: TRBV6-5
CDR3 DNA: TGTGCCAGCAGTGCTTATCGGGAGGAGTTCTACGAGCAGTACTTC; CDR3 protein: CASSAYREEFYEQYF; clone size: .; D gene: TRBD2; J gene: TRBJ2-7; V gene: TRBV6-4
CDR3 DNA: TGTGCCACGAGGTCGGCGATACGCACTGAAGCTTTCTTT; CDR3 protein: CATRSAIRTEAFF; clone size: .; D gene: .; J gene: TRBJ1-1; V gene: TRBV27
CDR3 DNA: TGTGCCAGCAGTTTAGAAGCGCCAGGGGGAGAGACCCAGTACTTC; CDR3 protein: CASSLEAPGGETQYF; clone size: .; D gene: TRBD1; J gene: TRBJ2-5; V gene: TRBV28
CDR3 DNA: TGTGCCAGCAGCTTAGCACTAGCGGATACGCAGTATTTT; CDR3 protein: CASSLALADTQYF; clone size: many; D gene: TRBD2; J gene: TRBJ2-3; V gene: TRBV11-2
CDR3 DNA: TGTGCCAGCAGCTTATTTACGGGACAGGGGGCAACAGATACGCAGTATTTT; CDR3 protein: CASSLFTGQGATDTQYF; clone size: .; D gene: TRBD1; J gene: TRBJ2-3; V gene: TRBV7-9
CDR3 DNA: TGTGCCAGCAGTGGGCAGGGGGCGATAAACTATGGCTACACCTTC; CDR3 protein: CASSGQGAINYGYTF; clone size: .; D gene: TRBD1; J gene: TRBJ1-2; V gene: TRBV7-9
CDR3 DNA: TGCGCCAGCAGCCAAGATGGCGGGGGCTCCTACAATGAGCAGTTCTTC; CDR3 protein: CASSQDGGGSYNEQFF; clone size: .; D gene: TRBD2; J gene: TRBJ2-1; V gene: TRBV4-3
CDR3 DNA: TGTGCCAGCAGCCATTCCTACGAGCAGTACTTC; CDR3 protein: CASSHSYEQYF; clone size: .; D gene: .; J gene: TRBJ2-7; V gene: TRBV14
CDR3 DNA: TGCGCCAGCAGCCAAGATCCGGTCGGGGGGAGGAAAGCTTTCTTT; CDR3 protein: CASSQDPVGGRKAFF; clone size: many; D gene: .; J gene: TRBJ1-1; V gene: TRBV4-3
CDR3 DNA: TGTGCCAGCAGGGGACCTCCGGGCGGTAACACCGGGGAGCTGTTTTTT; CDR3 protein: CASRGPPGGNTGELFF; clone size: few; D gene: .; J gene: TRBJ2-2; V gene: TRBV27
CDR3 DNA: TGTGCCAGCACATTCGGAGGGGGATACAATGAGCAGTTCTTC; CDR3 protein: CASTFGGGYNEQFF; clone size: few; D gene: .; J gene: TRBJ2-1; V gene: TRBV7-9
CDR3 DNA: TGTGCCAGCAGCTCTACAGGGGTCGAGCAGTACTTC; CDR3 protein: CASSSTGVEQYF; clone size: .; D gene: TRBD1; J gene: TRBJ2-7; V gene: TRBV7-9
CDR3 DNA: TGTGCCAGCAGCGTAGGTCCCAATCAGCCCCAGCATTTT; CDR3 protein: CASSVGPNQPQHF; clone size: .; D gene: .; J gene: TRBJ1-5; V gene: TRBV9
CDR3 DNA: TGTGCCAGCAGCTCCGGGCCCAACTACGAGCAGTACTTC; CDR3 protein: CASSSGPNYEQYF; clone size: few; D gene: .; J gene: TRBJ2-7; V gene: TRBV7-3
CDR3 DNA: TGCAGCGTTGAGGGGACTAGGACTAGCACAGATACGCAGTATTTT; CDR3 protein: CSVEGTRTSTDTQYF; clone size: .; D gene: TRBD2; J gene: TRBJ2-3; V gene: TRBV29-1
CDR3 DNA: TGTGCCAGCAGCCGGGGACAGGGGGCCTACGAGCAGTACTTC; CDR3 protein: CASSRGQGAYEQYF; clone size: many; D gene: TRBD1; J gene: TRBJ2-7; V gene: TRBV7-2
CDR3 DNA: TGTGCCAGCAGCTATAAACTAGCGGGGGTAGGCACAGATACGCAGTATTTT; CDR3 protein: CASSYKLAGVGTDTQYF; clone size: .; D gene: TRBD2; J gene: TRBJ2-3; V gene: TRBV11-2
CDR3 DNA: TGCAGTGCTTCCCAGGGGGCCGTCGAGCCCCAGCATTTT; CDR3 protein: CSASQGAVEPQHF; clone size: .; D gene: TRBD1; J gene: TRBJ1-5; V gene: TRBV20-1
CDR3 DNA: TGTGCCAGCAGCAGGAGGGGTTTACTTTCGGGGACATTGAACACCGGGGAGCTGTTTTTT; CDR3 protein: CASSRRGLLSGTLNTGELFF; clone size: few; D gene: .; J gene: TRBJ2-2; V gene: TRBV7-6
CDR3 DNA: TGTGCCAGCAGGTCCCAAGGGGAGACCCAGTACTTC; CDR3 protein: CASRSQGETQYF; clone size: .; D gene: .; J gene: TRBJ2-5; V gene: TRBV7-9
CDR3 DNA: TGTGCCAGCAGCCCTGCCGGGGACATCAACTCTGGGGCCAACGTCCTGACTTTC; CDR3 protein: CASSPAGDINSGANVLTF; clone size: .; D gene: .; J gene: TRBJ2-6; V gene: TRBV7-4
CDR3 DNA: TGCAGTGCTAGAGATCTCTCGGGGACTGAAGCTTTCTTT; CDR3 protein: CSARDLSGTEAFF; clone size: .; D gene: .; J gene: TRBJ1-1; V gene: TRBV20-1
CDR3 DNA: TGTGCTAGTGGGCCTAAGGATGGCTACACCTTC; CDR3 protein: CASGPKDGYTF; clone size: .; D gene: .; J gene: TRBJ1-2; V gene: TRBV12-5
CDR3 DNA: TGTGCCAGTAGTATCGGGGGACTACTAGCCAAAAACATTCAGTACTTC; CDR3 protein: CASSIGGLLAKNIQYF; clone size: .; D gene: TRBD2; J gene: TRBJ2-4; V gene: TRBV19
CDR3 DNA: TGCAGTGCTCCACTTTATGGCGAAGCTTTCTTT; CDR3 protein: CSAPLYGEAFF; clone size: .; D gene: .; J gene: TRBJ1-1; V gene: TRBV20-1
CDR3 DNA: TGTGCCAGCAGCTTAGTTCTAGCGGGGGGGCCTCGCATGGGTGAGCAGTTCTTC; CDR3 protein: CASSLVLAGGPRMGEQFF; clone size: .; D gene: TRBD2; J gene: TRBJ2-1; V gene: TRBV7-2
CDR3 DNA: TGTGCCAGCAGCCCGTCGATGGGGTCCCCGCGAGGGGAGCTGTTTTTT; CDR3 protein: CASSPSMGSPRGELFF; clone size: .; D gene: .; J gene: TRBJ2-2; V gene: TRBV7-6
CDR3 DNA: TGTGCCAGCAGTGAGGACGGGGGGTTCGACTATGGCTACACCTTC; CDR3 protein: CASSEDGGFDYGYTF; clone size: .; D gene: .; J gene: TRBJ1-2; V gene: TRBV2
CDR3 DNA: TGTGCCAGCAGACTAACAGGGACAGGAGATCACAATGAGCAGTTCTTC; CDR3 protein: CASRLTGTGDHNEQFF; clone size: .; D gene: TRBD1; J gene: TRBJ2-1; V gene: TRBV2
CDR3 DNA: TGTGCCAGCAGCTTAGAACCAGGGGGTCATCAGCCCCAGCATTTT; CDR3 protein: CASSLEPGGHQPQHF; clone size: few; D gene: TRBD1; J gene: TRBJ1-5; V gene: TRBV7-2
CDR3 DNA: TGTGCCAGCAGCGGGGGGGCTCTAGATACGCAGTATTTT; CDR3 protein: CASSGGALDTQYF; clone size: few; D gene: TRBD2; J gene: TRBJ2-3; V gene: TRBV12-3/TRBV12-4
CDR3 DNA: TGCAGTGCGACGGGGGGTACCGACTACGAGCAGTACTTC; CDR3 protein: CSATGGTDYEQYF; clone size: .; D gene: TRBD2; J gene: TRBJ2-7; V gene: TRBV20-1
CDR3 DNA: TGTGCCAGCACCCGGACTGGAGCCTACGAGCAGTACTTC; CDR3 protein: CASTRTGAYEQYF; clone size: .; D gene: .; J gene: TRBJ2-7; V gene: TRBV5-6
CDR3 DNA: TGTGCCAGCAGCAATAATCAGGGGAGGAACACTGAAGCTTTCTTT; CDR3 protein: CASSNNQGRNTEAFF; clone size: .; D gene: .; J gene: TRBJ1-1; V gene: TRBV6-6
CDR3 DNA: TGTGCTAGCAGCCCCCTCACGGGGGGTGACACTGAAGCTTTCTTT; CDR3 protein: CASSPLTGGDTEAFF; clone size: .; D gene: .; J gene: TRBJ1-1; V gene: TRBV7-7
CDR3 DNA: TGTGCCAGCAGTTCCTGGGGGGGTAACACTGAAGCTTTCTTT; CDR3 protein: CASSSWGGNTEAFF; clone size: .; D gene: .; J gene: TRBJ1-1; V gene: TRBV6-6
CDR3 DNA: TGTGCCAGCAGCTTAGACCGGAGGACTAGCGGGGGGCTGGAGCAGTTCTTC; CDR3 protein: CASSLDRRTSGGLEQFF; clone size: few; D gene: TRBD2; J gene: TRBJ2-1; V gene: TRBV7-4
CDR3 DNA: TGCGCCAGCAGCCAAAGAGAGAACACAGATACGCAGTATTTT; CDR3 protein: CASSQRENTDTQYF; clone size: few; D gene: .; J gene: TRBJ2-3; V gene: TRBV4-1
CDR3 DNA: TGTGCCAGCAGCGTAGGAGGAGCGCGCACTGAAGCTTTCTTT; CDR3 protein: CASSVGGARTEAFF; clone size: .; D gene: .; J gene: TRBJ1-1; V gene: TRBV9
CDR3 DNA: TGTGCCAGCAGCCTAGGGACAGGCGGAGGCACAGATACGCAGTATTTT; CDR3 protein: CASSLGTGGGTDTQYF; clone size: many; D gene: TRBD1; J gene: TRBJ2-3; V gene: TRBV7-6
CDR3 DNA: TGCAGTGCTAGAGCGGGCGGGGGGTACCATCCGCAGACCCAGTACTTC; CDR3 protein: CSARAGGGYHPQTQYF; clone size: few; D gene: TRBD2; J gene: TRBJ2-5; V gene: TRBV20-1
CDR3 DNA: TGTGCCAGCAGTTACGCCCCGGACAGGGCGGGAGAAAAACTGTTTTTT; CDR3 protein: CASSYAPDRAGEKLFF; clone size: .; D gene: TRBD1; J gene: TRBJ1-4; V gene: TRBV6-8
CDR3 DNA: TGTGCCAGCAGCTTAGCGGGGCGGGAGCAGTTCTTC; CDR3 protein: CASSLAGREQFF; clone size: few; D gene: .; J gene: TRBJ2-1; V gene: TRBV7-6
CDR3 DNA: TGTGCCAGCAGGGCGGCAACAGATACGCAGTATTTT; CDR3 protein: CASRAATDTQYF; clone size: .; D gene: .; J gene: TRBJ2-3; V gene: TRBV2
CDR3 DNA: TGTGCTAGCAGCCGTACAGGGGGCACTGAAGCTTTCTTT; CDR3 protein: CASSRTGGTEAFF; clone size: .; D gene: TRBD1; J gene: TRBJ1-1; V gene: TRBV7-7
CDR3 DNA: TGCAGCGTTGAAATTCTGCGGGATGGGACCTACAATGAGCAGTTCTTC; CDR3 protein: CSVEILRDGTYNEQFF; clone size: .; D gene: .; J gene: TRBJ2-1; V gene: TRBV29-1